The 6 T cell receptor beta chains in this list originate from one sample, sequenced in a study of Ad26.COV2.S vaccination and SARS-CoV-2 variants. The treatment is: about 20 received Ad26.COV2.S at low or high dose, single or two shots; roughly 5 received placebo; per-sample allocation not given. The investigators took samples on day 63 after the first vaccine or placebo injection. Clones were sequenced by immunoSEQ multiplex PCR, and TCRdb holds only the in-frame ones, with some missing. The sample yields about 350,000 clones, 86% seen once. The source material was peripheral blood, sampled in a trial of Ad26.COV2.S vaccine versus placebo. These receptors came from a person aged 18-65 years who received the Ad26.COV2.S COVID-19 vaccine or a placebo.

This clone was observed at least ten times. CDR3 DNA sequence: TGCGCCAGCAGCTTGTGGCAGGGCTCCTACGAGCAGTACTTC. This codes for CASSLWQGSYEQYF. The chain recombines TRBV5-1 with TRBJ2-7; tentative D call: TRBD1 (5 bases). The CDR3 extends over 14 amino acids. Germline loops: CDR1 SGHRS, CDR2 YFSETQ. Trimming stripped 1 base from V and 0 bases from J, with 8 bases between.

The chain links TRBV6-6 to TRBJ1-5; D not resolved. From germline, CDR1 is MNHNY and CDR2 SVGAGI (reference sequence). The V and J ends lost 7 bases and 4 bases respectively, with 8 bases between them. The CDR3 has 12 residues. The chain's CDR3 is CASMEGNQPQHF. CDR3 in DNA: TGTGCCAGCATGGAGGGAAATCAGCCCCAGCATTTT.

The chain combines TRBV3-1 (or the pseudogene TRBV3-2) with TRBJ2-7; D is possibly TRBD1 (6 bases). This CDR3 region has 15 residues. Germline CDR1 LGHDT, CDR2 YNNKEL (reference sequence). The V end lost 6 bases, the J end lost 3 bases, and 18 bases lay between the germline ends. The CDR3 reads CASRPTGTHNYEQYF. The CDR3 coding sequence is TGTGCCAGCAGACCTACAGGGACCCACAACTACGAGCAGTACTTC.

This chain joins TRBV7-2 and TRBJ2-5, with 8 bases identical to TRBD2. Germline V lookup: CDR1 SGHTA, CDR2 FQGNSA. CDR3 length: 15 amino acids. After removal of 8 bases from V and 3 bases from J, the junction contained 11 bases not matched to a gene. CDR3 nucleotides: TGTGCCAGCCGGTTTAGCGGGGTCGGGAAAGAGACCCAGTACTTC. It yields the protein CASRFSGVGKETQYF.

This clone was found once. The rearrangement links TRBV2 to TRBJ1-2; D unresolved. CDR1 SNHLY and CDR2 FYNNEI come from the germline V gene. The CDR3 has 13 amino acids. Trimming shortened V by 2 bases and J by 3 bases, and 7 bases separated the two germline ends. The CDR3 protein is CASSETAYYGYTF. In DNA form, the CDR3 reads TGTGCCAGCAGTGAAACAGCGTACTATGGCTACACCTTC.

This clone was observed once. The J gene is TRBJ2-7, the V gene TRBV28; 8 positions match TRBD1. Germline trimming cut 5 bases from V and 6 bases from J; bases unmatched to any gene: 6. CDR3 length: 13 residues. Per the germline V gene, CDR1 is MDHEN and CDR2 is SYDVKM. The DNA of the CDR3 is TGTGCCAGCAGTCGCACAGGGGGAGGCGAGCAGTACTTC. This codes for CASSRTGGGEQYF.